This TCR beta chain was captured by sequencing in a study of cytomegalovirus exposure and HLA in healthy donors. This CDR3 has 16 amino acids. Germline V lookup: CDR1 SGHNT, CDR2 YYREEE (reference sequence). The junction had 4 bases not matched to a gene; V was cut back by 4 bases and J by 0 bases. Vbeta (60) and Jbeta (13) primers were used in the PCR. The table came from immunoSEQ multiplex PCR; TCRdb's copy has only in-frame clones and leaves some out. This table has around 120,000 clones, 60% to 85% appearing once. Sequencing used PBMCs. This clonotype was sampled from a woman aged 40 to 49 in good health and CMV-seropositive. This chain connects TRBV5-4 to TRBJ1-4; TRBD1 matches 9 bases. CDR3 region: CASSITGGATNEKLFF. The CDR3 DNA reads TGTGCCAGCAGCATCACAGGGGGCGCAACTAATGAAAAACTGTTTTTT.